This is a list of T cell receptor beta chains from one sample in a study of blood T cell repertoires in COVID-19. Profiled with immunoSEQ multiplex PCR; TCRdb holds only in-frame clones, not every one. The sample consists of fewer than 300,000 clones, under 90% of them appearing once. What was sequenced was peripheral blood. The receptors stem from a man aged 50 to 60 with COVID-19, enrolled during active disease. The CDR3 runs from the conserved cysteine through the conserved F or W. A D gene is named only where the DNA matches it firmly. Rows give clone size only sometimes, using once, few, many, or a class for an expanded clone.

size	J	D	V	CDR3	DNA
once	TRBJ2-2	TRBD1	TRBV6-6	CASLPDRVGTGELFF	TGTGCCAGCCTCCCGGACAGGGTAGGGACCGGGGAGCTGTTTTTT
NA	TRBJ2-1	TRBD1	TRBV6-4	CASSEGQGTYNEQFF	TGTGCCAGCAGCGAGGGACAGGGCACCTACAATGAGCAGTTCTTC
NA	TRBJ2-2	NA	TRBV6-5	CASEEQENTGELFF	TGTGCCAGCGAAGAGCAGGAGAACACCGGGGAGCTGTTTTTT
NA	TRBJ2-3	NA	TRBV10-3	CAISPSTDTQYF	TGTGCCATCAGCCCGTCCACAGATACGCAGTATTTT
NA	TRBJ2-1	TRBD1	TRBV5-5	CASSTGQIYNEQFF	TGTGCCAGCAGCACGGGACAGATTTACAATGAGCAGTTCTTC
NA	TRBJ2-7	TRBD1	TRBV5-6	CASSLAGQGNYEQYF	TGTGCCAGCAGCTTAGCAGGACAGGGGAACTACGAGCAGTACTTC
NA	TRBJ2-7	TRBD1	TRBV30	CAWTKGARNYEQYF	TGTGCCTGGACAAAGGGGGCGAGGAACTACGAGCAGTACTTC
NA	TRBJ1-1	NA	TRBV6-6	CASSYPGGTEAFF	TGTGCCAGCAGTTACCCGGGTGGGACTGAAGCTTTCTTT
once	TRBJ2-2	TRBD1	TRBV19	CASSIAGGGELFF	TGTGCCAGTAGTATAGCAGGGGGCGGGGAGCTGTTTTTT
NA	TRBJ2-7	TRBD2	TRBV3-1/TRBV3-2	CASSQGTSGSYEQYF	TGTGCCAGCAGCCAGGGGACTAGCGGCTCCTACGAGCAGTACTTC
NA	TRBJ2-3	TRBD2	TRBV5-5	CASSSLGTSGTTDTQYF	TGTGCCAGCAGCTCGCTCGGGACTAGCGGGACGACAGATACGCAGTATTTT